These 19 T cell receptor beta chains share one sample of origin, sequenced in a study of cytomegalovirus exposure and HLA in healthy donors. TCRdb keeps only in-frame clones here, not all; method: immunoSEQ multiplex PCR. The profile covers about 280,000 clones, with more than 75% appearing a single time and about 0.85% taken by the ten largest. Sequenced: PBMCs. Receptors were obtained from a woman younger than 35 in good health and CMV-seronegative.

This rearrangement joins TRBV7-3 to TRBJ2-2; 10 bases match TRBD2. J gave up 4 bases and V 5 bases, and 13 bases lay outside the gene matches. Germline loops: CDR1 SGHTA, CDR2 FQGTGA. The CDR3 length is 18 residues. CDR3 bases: TGTGCCAGCAGCCCCCAACTTCTAGCGGGAGTTCCCACCGGGGAGCTGTTTTTT. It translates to CASSPQLLAGVPTGELFF.

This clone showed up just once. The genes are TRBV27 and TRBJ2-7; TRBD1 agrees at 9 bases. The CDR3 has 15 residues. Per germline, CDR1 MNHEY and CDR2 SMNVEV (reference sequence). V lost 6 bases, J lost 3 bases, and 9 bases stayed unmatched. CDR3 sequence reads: CASRFRTGVNYEQYF. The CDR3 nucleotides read TGTGCCAGCAGATTCCGGACAGGGGTTAACTACGAGCAGTACTTC.

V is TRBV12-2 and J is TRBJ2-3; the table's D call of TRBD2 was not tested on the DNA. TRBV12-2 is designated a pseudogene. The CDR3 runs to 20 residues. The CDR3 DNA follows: TGTGCAAGTCGCCGGACCCTGGGACTAGCGGGGGTTAAACTCACAGATACGCAGTATTTT. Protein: CASRRTLGLAGVKLTDTQYF.

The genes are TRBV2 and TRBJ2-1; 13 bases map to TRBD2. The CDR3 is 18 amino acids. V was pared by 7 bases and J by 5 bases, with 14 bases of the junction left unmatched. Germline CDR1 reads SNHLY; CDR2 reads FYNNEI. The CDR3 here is CASITGLAGVFVHNEQFF. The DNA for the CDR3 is TGTGCCAGCATAACCGGACTAGCGGGAGTTTTCGTCCACAATGAGCAGTTCTTC.

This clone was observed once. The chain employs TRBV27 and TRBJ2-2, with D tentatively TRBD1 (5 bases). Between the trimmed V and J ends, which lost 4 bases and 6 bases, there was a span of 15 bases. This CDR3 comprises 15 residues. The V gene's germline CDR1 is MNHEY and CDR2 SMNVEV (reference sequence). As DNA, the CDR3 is TGTGCCAGCAGTTCGGCAGGGCAGGGCGCCGGGGAGCTGTTTTTT. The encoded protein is CASSSAGQGAGELFF.

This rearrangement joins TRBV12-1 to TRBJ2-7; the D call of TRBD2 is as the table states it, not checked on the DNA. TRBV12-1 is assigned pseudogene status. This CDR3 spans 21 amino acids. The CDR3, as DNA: TGTGCCAGCAGCTTTGCTCGGTACCCTAGCGGGAGGGCCCGTGAAGGATACGAGCAGTACTTC. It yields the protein CASSFARYPSGRAREGYEQYF.

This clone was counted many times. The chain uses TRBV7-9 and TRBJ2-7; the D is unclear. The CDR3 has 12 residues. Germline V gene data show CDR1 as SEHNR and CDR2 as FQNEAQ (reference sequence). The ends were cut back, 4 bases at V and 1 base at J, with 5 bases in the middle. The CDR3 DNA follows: TGTGCCAGCAGCTCCAGGTCCTACGAGCAGTACTTC. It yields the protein CASSSRSYEQYF.

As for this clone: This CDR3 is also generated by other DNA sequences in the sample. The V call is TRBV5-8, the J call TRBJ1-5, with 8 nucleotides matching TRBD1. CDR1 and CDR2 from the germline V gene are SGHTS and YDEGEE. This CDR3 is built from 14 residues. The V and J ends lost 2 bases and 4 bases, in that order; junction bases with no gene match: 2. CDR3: CASSLQGGNQPQHF. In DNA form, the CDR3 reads TGTGCCAGCAGCTTACAGGGGGGTAATCAGCCCCAGCATTTT. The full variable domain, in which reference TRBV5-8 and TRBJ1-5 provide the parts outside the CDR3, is EAGVTQSPTHLIKTRGQQATLRCSPISGHTSVYWYQQALGLGLQFLLWYDEGEERNRGNFPPRFSGRQFPNYSSELNVNALELEDSALYLCASSLQGGNQPQHFGDGTRLSIL.

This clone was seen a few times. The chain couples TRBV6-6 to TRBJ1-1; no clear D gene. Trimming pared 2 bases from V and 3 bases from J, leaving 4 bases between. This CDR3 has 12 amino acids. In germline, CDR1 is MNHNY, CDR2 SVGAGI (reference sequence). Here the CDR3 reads CASSYGDTEAFF. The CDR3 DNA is TGTGCCAGCAGTTACGGAGACACTGAAGCTTTCTTT.

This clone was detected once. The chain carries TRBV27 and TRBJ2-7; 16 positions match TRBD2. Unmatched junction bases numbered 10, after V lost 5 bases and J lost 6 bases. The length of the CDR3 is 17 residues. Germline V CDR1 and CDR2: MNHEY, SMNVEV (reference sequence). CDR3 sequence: CASSHGTSGRAALEQYF. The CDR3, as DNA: TGTGCCAGCAGTCATGGGACTAGCGGGAGGGCCGCCCTCGAGCAGTACTTC.

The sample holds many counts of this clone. CDR3 region: CASSILPTGASEQFF. The CDR3 nucleotides are TGTGCCAGCAGCATACTACCGACAGGGGCGAGTGAGCAGTTCTTC. The chain couples TRBV7-2 to TRBJ2-1; 8 nucleotides match TRBD1. The V gene end was trimmed by 5 bases and the J gene end by 9 bases; junction bases not matched to a gene: 12. Germline loops: CDR1 SGHTA, CDR2 FQGNSA. The CDR3 has 15 residues.

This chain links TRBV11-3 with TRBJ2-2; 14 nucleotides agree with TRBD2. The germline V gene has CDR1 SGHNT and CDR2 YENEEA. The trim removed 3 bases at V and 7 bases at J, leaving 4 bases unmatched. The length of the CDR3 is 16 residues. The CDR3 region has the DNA TGTGCCAGCAGCTTGGGGACTAGCGGGAGTGGCGGGGAGCTGTTTTTT. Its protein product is CASSLGTSGSGGELFF.

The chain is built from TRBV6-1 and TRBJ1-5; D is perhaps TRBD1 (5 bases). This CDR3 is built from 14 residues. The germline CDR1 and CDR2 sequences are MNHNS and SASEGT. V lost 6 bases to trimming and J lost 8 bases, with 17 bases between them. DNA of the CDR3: TGTGCCAGCAGCATGGGGGGAGGGAGGGAGCCCCAGCATTTT. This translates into CASSMGGGREPQHF.

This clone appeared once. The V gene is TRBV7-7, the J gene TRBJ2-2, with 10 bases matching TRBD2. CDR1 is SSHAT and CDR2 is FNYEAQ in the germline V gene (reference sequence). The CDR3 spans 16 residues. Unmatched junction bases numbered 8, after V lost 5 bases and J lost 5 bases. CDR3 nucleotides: TGTGCCAGCAGCCCCCTAGCGGGAGTGGGTACCGGGGAGCTGTTTTTT. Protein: CASSPLAGVGTGELFF.

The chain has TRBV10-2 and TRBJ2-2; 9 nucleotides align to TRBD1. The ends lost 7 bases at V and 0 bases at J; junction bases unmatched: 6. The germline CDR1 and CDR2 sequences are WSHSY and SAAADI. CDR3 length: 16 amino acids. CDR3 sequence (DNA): TGCGCCAGCACCAGCAGGGACAGGGCGAACACCGGGGAGCTGTTTTTT. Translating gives CASTSRDRANTGELFF.

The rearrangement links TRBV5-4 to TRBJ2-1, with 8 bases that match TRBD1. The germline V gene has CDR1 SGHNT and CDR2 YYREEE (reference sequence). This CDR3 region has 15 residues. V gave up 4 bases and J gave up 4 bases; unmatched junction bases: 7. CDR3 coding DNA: TGTGCCAGCAGCCCCAGACAGGGGAGGTACAATGAGCAGTTCTTC. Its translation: CASSPRQGRYNEQFF.

CDR3 DNA: TGTGCCAGCAGTGTCGGGACAGGGGGAGGTGAAAAACTGTTTTTT. It translates to CASSVGTGGGEKLFF. The chain couples TRBV6-1 to TRBJ1-4; TRBD1 matches at 11 bases. V shed 4 bases and J 7 bases; nucleotides not matched to a gene: 5. Germline V CDR1 and CDR2: MNHNS, SASEGT. There are 15 residues in the CDR3.

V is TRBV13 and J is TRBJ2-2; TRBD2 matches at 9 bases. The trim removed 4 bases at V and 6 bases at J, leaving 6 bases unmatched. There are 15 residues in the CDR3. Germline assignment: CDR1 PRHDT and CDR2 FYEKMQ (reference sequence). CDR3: CASSSREGRSGELFF. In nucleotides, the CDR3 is TGTGCCAGCAGCTCGCGGGAGGGCCGTTCCGGGGAGCTGTTTTTT. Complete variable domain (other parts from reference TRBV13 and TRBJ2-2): AAGVIQSPRHLIKEKRETATLKCYPIPRHDTVYWYQQGPGQDPQFLISFYEKMQSDKGSIPDRFSAQQFSDYHSELNMSSLELGDSALYFCASSSREGRSGELFFGEGSRLTVL.

The chain's CDR3 is CASSLTAGHGYTF. Written as DNA, the CDR3 is TGTGCCAGCAGCTTAACGGCAGGCCATGGCTACACCTTC. The chain links TRBV7-3 to TRBJ1-2; D is ambiguous. This CDR3 region has 13 residues. From germline, CDR1 is SGHTA and CDR2 FQGTGA. V shed 0 bases and J shed 6 bases, with 8 bases lying between them.